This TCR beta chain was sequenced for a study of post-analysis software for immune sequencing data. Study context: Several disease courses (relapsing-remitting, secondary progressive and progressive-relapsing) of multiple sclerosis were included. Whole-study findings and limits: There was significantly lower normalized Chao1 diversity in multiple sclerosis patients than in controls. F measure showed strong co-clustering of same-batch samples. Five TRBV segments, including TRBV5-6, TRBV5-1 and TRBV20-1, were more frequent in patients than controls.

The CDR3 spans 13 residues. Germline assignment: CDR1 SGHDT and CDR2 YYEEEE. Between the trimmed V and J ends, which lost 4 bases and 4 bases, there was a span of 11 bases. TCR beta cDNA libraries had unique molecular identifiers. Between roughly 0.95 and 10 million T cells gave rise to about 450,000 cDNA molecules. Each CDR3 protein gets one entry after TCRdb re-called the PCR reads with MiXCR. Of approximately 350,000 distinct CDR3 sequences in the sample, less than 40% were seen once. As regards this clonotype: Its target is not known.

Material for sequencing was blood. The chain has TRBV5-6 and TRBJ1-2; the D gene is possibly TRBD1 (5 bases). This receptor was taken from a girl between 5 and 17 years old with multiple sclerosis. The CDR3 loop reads CASSIRQLYGYTF. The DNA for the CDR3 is TGTGCCAGCAGCATAAGACAGCTCTATGGCTACACCTTC.